This paragraph covers one T cell receptor beta chain sequence. The antigen remains undetermined. Germline loops: CDR1 LNHDA, CDR2 SQIVND (reference sequence). V lost 2 bases, J lost 0 bases, and 5 bases stayed unmatched. This CDR3 is 18 amino acids long. These data originate in a study of cytomegalovirus exposure and HLA in healthy donors. About the study: Most genotyped donors, 65% to 90% of 300 to 400, had Caucasian-associated genetic ancestry. Study-wide results and caveats: CMV serostatus was the sole immune exposure information available. A previous analysis found most TCR beta V segments productive roughly 87% or roughly 30% of the time.

PCR used 60 Vbeta primers and 13 Jbeta primers. Original handling: As a later analysis found, there were 78 million or so unique TCR beta chains, of which roughly 11 million were shared. Sequencing used immunoSEQ multiplex PCR; TCRdb keeps in-frame clones, though not all of them. The V and J calls and clone size come from that table; D and trimming were worked out from the DNA. The sample has about 140,000 clones, over 60% seen once. The V gene is TRBV19, the J gene TRBJ2-1; 12 bases are a match to TRBD2. The source of this sequence is a woman aged 55-69 years in good health and CMV-seronegative. Sequencing was done on a sample of PBMCs. Written as DNA, the CDR3 is TGTGCCAGTAGTATACTAGCGGGAGGGCTAAGCTCCTACAATGAGCAGTTCTTC. This translates into CASSILAGGLSSYNEQFF.